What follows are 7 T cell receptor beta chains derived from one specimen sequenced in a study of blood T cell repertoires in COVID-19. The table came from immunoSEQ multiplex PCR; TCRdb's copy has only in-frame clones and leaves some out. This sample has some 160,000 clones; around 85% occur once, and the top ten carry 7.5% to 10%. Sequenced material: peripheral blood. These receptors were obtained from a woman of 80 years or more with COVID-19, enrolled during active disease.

This CDR3 reads CASSFTGVGQPQHF. The CDR3 DNA is TGTGCCAGCAGTTTCACAGGGGTGGGTCAGCCCCAGCATTTT. The chain is built from TRBV27 and TRBJ1-5, with TRBD1 matching over 7 bases. This CDR3 is 14 amino acids long. Germline lookup yields CDR1 MNHEY and CDR2 SMNVEV (reference sequence). V gave up 3 bases and J gave up 6 bases; unmatched junction bases: 5.

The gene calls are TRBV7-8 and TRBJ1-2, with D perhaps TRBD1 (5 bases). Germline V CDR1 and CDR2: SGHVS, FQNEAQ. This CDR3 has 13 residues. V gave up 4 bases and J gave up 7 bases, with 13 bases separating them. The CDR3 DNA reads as TGTGCCAGCAGCTCCTCGGGACTGGTTGGCTACACCTTC. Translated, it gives CASSSSGLVGYTF.

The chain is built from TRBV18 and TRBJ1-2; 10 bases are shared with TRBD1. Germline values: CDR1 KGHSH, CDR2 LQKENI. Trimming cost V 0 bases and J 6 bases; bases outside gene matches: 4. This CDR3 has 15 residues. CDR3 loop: CASSPPPDRGNGYTF. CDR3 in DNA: TGTGCCAGCTCACCACCCCCGGACAGGGGGAATGGCTACACCTTC.

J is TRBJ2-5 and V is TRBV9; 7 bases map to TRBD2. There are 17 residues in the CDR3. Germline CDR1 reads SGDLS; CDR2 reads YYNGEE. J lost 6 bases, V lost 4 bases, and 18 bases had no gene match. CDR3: CASSPPGLTGGRQTQYF. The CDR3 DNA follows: TGTGCCAGCAGCCCCCCGGGACTGACGGGGGGTAGGCAGACCCAGTACTTC.

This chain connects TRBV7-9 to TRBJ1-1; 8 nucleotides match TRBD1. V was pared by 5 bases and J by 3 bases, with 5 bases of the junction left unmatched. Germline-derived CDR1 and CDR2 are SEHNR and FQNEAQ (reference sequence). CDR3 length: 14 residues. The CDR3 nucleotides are TGTGCCAGCAGCCAAGGACAGGGCGACACTGAAGCTTTCTTT. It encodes CASSQGQGDTEAFF. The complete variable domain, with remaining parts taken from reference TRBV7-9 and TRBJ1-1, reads DTGVSQNPRHKITKRGQNVTFRCDPISEHNRLYWYRQTLGQGPEFLTYFQNEAQLEKSRLLSDRFSAERPKGSFSTLEIQRTEQGDSAMYLCASSQGQGDTEAFFGQGTRLTVV.

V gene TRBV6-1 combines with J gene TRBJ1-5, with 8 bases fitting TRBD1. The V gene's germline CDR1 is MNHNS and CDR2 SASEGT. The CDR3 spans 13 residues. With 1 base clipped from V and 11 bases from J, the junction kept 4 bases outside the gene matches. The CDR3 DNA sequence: TGTGCCAGCAGTGAAGTAGGGACAGGTACCCAGCATTTT. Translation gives CASSEVGTGTQHF.

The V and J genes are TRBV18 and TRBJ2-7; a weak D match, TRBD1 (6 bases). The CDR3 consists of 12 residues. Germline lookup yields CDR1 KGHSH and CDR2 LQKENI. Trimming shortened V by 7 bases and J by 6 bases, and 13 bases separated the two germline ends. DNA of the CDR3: TGTGCCAGCTTCCGGGACATCGGCGAGCAGTACTTC. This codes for CASFRDIGEQYF.